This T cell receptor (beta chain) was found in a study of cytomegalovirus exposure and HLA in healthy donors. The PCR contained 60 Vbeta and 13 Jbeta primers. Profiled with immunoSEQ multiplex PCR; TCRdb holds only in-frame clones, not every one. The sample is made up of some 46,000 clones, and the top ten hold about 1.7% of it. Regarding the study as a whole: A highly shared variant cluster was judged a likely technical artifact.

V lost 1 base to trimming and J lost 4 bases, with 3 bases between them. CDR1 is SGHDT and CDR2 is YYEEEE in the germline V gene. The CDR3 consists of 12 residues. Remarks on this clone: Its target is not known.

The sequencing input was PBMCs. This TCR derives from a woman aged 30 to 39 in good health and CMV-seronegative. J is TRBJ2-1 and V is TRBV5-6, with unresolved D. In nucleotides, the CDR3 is TGTGCCAGCAGCTTGCTGTACAATGAGCAGTTCTTC. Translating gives CASSLLYNEQFF.